Ten or more counts support the clone carrying this T cell receptor beta chain. For the second PCR, which ran for about 6 to 12 cycles, a sample-barcoded 5' primer and a J-beta primer mix were used. In TCRdb, the 5' RACE reads were re-called with MiXCR into one record per CDR3 protein. Of hundreds of thousands of distinct CDR3 sequences listed, 32% are singletons. The data were taken from a study of blood T cells in healthy people across ages. The V gene lost 0 bases and the J gene lost 2 bases, with 13 bases spanning the gap. The CDR3 totals 16 residues. Per germline, CDR1 SGDLS and CDR2 YYNGEE. The receptor comes from a woman older than 75 in good health. The chain employs TRBV9 and TRBJ2-3, with D tentatively TRBD1 or TRBD2 (6 bases each). Sequencing used blood. The CDR3 DNA follows: TGTGCCAGCAGCGTAGGAGGGGGGACTTACACAGATACGCAGTATTTT. Residues: CASSVGGGTYTDTQYF.